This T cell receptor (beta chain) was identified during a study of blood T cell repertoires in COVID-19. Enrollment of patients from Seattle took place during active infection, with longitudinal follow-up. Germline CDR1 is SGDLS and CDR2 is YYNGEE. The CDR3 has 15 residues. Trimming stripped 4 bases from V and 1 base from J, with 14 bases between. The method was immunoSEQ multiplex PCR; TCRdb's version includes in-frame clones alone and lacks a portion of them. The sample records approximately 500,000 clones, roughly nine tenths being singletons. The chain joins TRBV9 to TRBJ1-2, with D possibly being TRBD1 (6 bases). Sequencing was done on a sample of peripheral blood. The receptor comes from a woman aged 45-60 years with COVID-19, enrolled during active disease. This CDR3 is CASSILGGLNYGYTF. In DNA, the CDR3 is TGTGCCAGCAGCATCTTAGGGGGTCTTAACTATGGCTACACCTTC. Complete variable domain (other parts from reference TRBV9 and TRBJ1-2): DSGVTQTPKHLITATGQRVTLRCSPRSGDLSVYWYQQSLDQGLQFLIQYYNGEERAKGNILERFSAQQFPDLHSELNLSSLELGDSALYFCASSILGGLNYGYTFGSGTRLTVV.